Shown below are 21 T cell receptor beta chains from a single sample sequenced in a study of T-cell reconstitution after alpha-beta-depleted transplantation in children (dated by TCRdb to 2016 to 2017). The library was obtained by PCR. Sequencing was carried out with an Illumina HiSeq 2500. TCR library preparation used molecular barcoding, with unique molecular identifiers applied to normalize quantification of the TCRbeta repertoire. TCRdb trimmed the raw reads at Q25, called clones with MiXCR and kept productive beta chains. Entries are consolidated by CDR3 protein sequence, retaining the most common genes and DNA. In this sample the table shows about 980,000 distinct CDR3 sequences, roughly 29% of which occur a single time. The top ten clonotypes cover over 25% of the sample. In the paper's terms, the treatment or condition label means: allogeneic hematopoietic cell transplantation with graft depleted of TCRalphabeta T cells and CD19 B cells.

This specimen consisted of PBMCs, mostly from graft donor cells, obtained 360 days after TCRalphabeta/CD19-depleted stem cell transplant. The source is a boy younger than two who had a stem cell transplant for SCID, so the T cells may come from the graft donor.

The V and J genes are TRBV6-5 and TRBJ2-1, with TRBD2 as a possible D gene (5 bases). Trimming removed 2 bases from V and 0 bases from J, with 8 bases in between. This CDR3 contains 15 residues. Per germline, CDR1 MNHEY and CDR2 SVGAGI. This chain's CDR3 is CASSYARVSYNEQFF. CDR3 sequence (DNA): TGTGCCAGCAGTTACGCGCGGGTCTCCTACAATGAGCAGTTCTTC.

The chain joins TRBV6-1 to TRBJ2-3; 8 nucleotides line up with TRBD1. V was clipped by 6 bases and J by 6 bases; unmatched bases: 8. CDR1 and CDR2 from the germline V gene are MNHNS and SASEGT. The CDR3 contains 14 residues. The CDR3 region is CASSPRDRPDTQYF. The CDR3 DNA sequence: TGTGCCAGCAGCCCCCGGGACAGGCCGGATACGCAGTATTTT.

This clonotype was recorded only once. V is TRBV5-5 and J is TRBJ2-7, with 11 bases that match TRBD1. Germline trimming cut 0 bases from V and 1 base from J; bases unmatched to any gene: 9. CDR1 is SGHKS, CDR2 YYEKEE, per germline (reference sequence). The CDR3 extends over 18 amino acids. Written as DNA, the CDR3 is TGTGCCAGCAGCTTGGTGGGGACAGGGGGTACCCAATCCTACGAGCAGTACTTC. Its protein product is CASSLVGTGGTQSYEQYF. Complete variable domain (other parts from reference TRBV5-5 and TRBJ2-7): DAGVTQSPTHLIKTRGQQVTLRCSPISGHKSVSWYQQVLGQGPQFIFQYYEKEERGRGNFPDRFSARQFPNYSSELNVNALLLGDSALYLCASSLVGTGGTQSYEQYFGPGTRLTVT.

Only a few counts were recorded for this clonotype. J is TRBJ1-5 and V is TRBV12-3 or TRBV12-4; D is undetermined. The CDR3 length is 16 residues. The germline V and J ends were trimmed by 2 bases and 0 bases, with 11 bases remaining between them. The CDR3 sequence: CASSLMGSNSNQPQHF. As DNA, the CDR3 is TGTGCCAGCAGTTTAATGGGGTCGAATAGCAATCAGCCCCAGCATTTT.

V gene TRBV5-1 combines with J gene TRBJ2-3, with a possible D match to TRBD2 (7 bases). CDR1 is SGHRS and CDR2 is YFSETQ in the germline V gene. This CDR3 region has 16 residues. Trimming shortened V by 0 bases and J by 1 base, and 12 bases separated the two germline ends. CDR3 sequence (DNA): TGCGCCAGCAGCTTGGTCGGGGGGCCTGGCACAGATACGCAGTATTTT. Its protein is CASSLVGGPGTDTQYF.

The CDR3 sequence is CSVEENSARAQYF. The CDR3 DNA is TGCAGCGTTGAAGAGAATAGCGCGAGAGCCCAGTACTTC. This chain joins TRBV29-1 and TRBJ2-5; the D gene is possibly TRBD2 (5 bases). CDR1 is SQVTM and CDR2 is ANQGSEA in the germline V gene. This CDR3 region has 13 residues. V was pared by 0 bases and J by 9 bases, with 14 bases between.

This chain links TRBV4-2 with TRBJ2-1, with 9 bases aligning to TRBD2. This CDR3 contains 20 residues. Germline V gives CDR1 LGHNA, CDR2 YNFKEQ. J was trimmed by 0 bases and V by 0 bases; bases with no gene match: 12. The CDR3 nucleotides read TGTGCCAGCAGCCAAGAGGAGATTGGGCTAGCGGGGAGCTCCTACAATGAGCAGTTCTTC. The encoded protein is CASSQEEIGLAGSSYNEQFF.

The CDR3 sequence: CSANPPLENEETQYF. The DNA of the CDR3 is TGCAGTGCTAACCCCCCACTAGAGAACGAAGAGACCCAGTACTTC. The chain carries TRBV20-1 and TRBJ2-5, with D possibly matching TRBD2 (5 bases). CDR1 and CDR2 from the germline V gene are DFQATT and SNEGSKA (reference sequence). CDR3 size: 15 residues. The V and J ends lost 4 bases and 3 bases respectively, with 18 bases between them.

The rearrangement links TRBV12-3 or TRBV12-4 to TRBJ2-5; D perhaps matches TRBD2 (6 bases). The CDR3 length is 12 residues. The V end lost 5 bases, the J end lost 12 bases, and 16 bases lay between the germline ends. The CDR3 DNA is TGTGCCAGCAGTCTTCAAGCGGGCACAGAGTACTTC. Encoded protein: CASSLQAGTEYF.

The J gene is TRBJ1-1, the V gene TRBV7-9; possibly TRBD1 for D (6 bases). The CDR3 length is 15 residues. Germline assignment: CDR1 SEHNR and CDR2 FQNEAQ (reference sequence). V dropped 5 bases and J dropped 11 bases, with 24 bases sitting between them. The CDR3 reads CASSGRGQGFLRAFF. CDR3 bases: TGTGCCAGCAGCGGCCGCGGGCAGGGGTTTCTCAGGGCTTTCTTT.

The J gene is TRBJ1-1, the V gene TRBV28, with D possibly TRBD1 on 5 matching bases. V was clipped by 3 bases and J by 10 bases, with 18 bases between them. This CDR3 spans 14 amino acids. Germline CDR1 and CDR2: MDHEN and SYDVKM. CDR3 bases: TGTGCCAGCAGTTTGGCGGGCGGCGGGACTCTAGCTTTCTTT. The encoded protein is CASSLAGGGTLAFF. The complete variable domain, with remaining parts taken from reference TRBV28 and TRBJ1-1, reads DVKVTQSSRYLVKRTGEKVFLECVQDMDHENMFWYRQDPGLGLRLIYFSYDVKMKEKGDIPEGYSVSREKKERFSLILESASTNQTSMYLCASSLAGGGTLAFFGQGTRLTVV.

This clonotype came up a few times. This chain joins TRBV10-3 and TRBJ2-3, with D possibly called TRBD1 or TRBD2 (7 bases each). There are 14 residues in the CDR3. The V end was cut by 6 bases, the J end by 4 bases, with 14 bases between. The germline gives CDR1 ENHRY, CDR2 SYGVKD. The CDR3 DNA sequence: TGTGCCATCAGGTCAGGGGGGAGGGCAGATACGCAGTATTTT. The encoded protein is CAIRSGGRADTQYF.

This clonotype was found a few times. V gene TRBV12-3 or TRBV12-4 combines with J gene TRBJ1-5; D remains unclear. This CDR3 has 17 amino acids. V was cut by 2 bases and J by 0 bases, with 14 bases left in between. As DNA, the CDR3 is TGTGCCAGCAGTTTAACCCTCTCTAGACATAGCAATCAGCCCCAGCATTTT. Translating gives CASSLTLSRHSNQPQHF.

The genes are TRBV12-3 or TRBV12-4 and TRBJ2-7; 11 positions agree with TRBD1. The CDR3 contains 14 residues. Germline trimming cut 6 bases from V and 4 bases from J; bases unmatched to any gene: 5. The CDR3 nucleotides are TGTGCCAGCAGCCCGGACAGGGGGCGGTACGAGCAGTACTTC. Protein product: CASSPDRGRYEQYF.

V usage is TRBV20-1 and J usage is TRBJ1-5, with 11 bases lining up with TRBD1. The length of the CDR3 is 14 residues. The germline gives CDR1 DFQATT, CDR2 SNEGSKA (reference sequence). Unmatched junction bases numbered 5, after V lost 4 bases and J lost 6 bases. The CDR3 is CSATSGQGGQPQHF. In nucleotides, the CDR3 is TGCAGTGCTACCTCGGGACAGGGGGGTCAGCCCCAGCATTTT.

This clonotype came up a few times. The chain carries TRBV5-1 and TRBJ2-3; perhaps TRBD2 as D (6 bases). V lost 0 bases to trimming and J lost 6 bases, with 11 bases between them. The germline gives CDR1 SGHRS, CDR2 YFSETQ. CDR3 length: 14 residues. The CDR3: CASSLVLLADTQYF. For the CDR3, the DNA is TGCGCCAGCAGCTTGGTCTTACTAGCCGATACGCAGTATTTT.

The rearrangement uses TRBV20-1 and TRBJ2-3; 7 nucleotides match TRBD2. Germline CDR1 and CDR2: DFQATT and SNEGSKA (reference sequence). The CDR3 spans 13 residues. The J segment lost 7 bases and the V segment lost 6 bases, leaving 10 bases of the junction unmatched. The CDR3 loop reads CSAPPGGSYTQYF. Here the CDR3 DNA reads TGCAGTGCACCCCCCGGGGGGAGTTATACGCAGTATTTT.

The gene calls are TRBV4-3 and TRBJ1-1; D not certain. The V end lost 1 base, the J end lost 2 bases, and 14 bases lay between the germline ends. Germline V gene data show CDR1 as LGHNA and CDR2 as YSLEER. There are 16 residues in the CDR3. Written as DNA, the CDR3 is TGCGCCAGCAGCCAAGCTCCCGTCCTTGGCAACACTGAAGCTTTCTTT. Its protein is CASSQAPVLGNTEAFF.

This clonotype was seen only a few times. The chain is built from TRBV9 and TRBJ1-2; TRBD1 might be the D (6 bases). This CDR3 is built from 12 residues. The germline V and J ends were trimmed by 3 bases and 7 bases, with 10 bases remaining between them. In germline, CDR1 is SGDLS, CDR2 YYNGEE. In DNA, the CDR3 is TGTGCCAGCAGCGGAAGACAGGCTGGCTACACCTTC. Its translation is CASSGRQAGYTF.

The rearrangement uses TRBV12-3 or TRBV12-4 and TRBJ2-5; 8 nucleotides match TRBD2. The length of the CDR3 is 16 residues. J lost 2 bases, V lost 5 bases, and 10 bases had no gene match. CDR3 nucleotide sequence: TGTGCCAGCAGTCCGAGGACTAGCATCCTGCAAGAGACCCAGTACTTC. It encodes CASSPRTSILQETQYF.

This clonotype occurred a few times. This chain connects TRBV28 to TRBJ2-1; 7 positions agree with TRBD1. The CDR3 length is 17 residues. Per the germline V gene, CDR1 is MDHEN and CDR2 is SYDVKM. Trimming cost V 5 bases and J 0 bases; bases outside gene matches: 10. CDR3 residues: CASSTTWGQNSYNEQFF. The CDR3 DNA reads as TGTGCCAGCAGTACAACATGGGGACAGAACTCCTACAATGAGCAGTTCTTC.